This entry lists 19 T cell receptor beta chains sequenced from one sample in a study of identifying expanded T cells in peripheral blood (dated by TCRdb to between 2018 and 2020). The library was generated by the immunoSEQ multiplex PCR assay. Held by TCRdb, this immuneACCESS table contains in-frame sequences only and omits some clones. Under half of the omission traces to an unresolved V gene where checked; the cause of the rest is unknown. The sample data list tens of thousands of clones, and around 91% of these were observed just once. The ten most abundant clones make up about 3% of the sample. Input material: blood. These receptors were taken from a person between 18 and 75 years old in good health.

In its sample, this clone was seen once. The chain has TRBV4-2 and TRBJ2-5, with D perhaps matching TRBD1 or TRBD2 (5 bases each). CDR1 and CDR2 (germline): LGHNA, YNFKEQ. The CDR3 consists of 15 residues. V gave up 6 bases and J gave up 0 bases, with 14 bases separating them. The CDR3 sequence is CASRWNPGHQETQYF. The DNA for the CDR3 is TGTGCCAGCAGGTGGAACCCGGGGCACCAAGAGACCCAGTACTTC.

V and J are TRBV18 and TRBJ2-1; 7 bases agree with TRBD2. The junction had 3 bases not matched to a gene; V was cut back by 1 base and J by 3 bases. In germline, CDR1 is KGHSH, CDR2 LQKENI. The CDR3 is 15 residues long. The CDR3: CASSPRGGVYNEQFF. CDR3 bases: TGTGCCAGCTCACCACGGGGGGGGGTCTACAATGAGCAGTTCTTC. The full variable domain, with the rest looked up from reference TRBV18 and TRBJ2-1, is NAGVMQNPRHLVRRRGQEARLRCSPMKGHSHVYWYRQLPEEGLKFMVYLQKENIIDESGMPKERFSAEFPKEGPSILRIQQVVRGDSAAYFCASSPRGGVYNEQFFGPGTRLTVL.

This chain links TRBV6-1 with TRBJ1-2; perhaps TRBD1 as D (6 bases). Germline CDR1 MNHNS, CDR2 SASEGT. CDR3 length: 14 amino acids. V was shortened by 6 bases and J by 3 bases, with 14 bases between the two germline ends. The CDR3 reads CASRGGAVDYGYTF. DNA of the CDR3: TGTGCCAGCAGGGGGGGGGCTGTAGACTATGGCTACACCTTC.

The chain is built from TRBV28 and TRBJ1-2; D not certain. Germline values: CDR1 MDHEN, CDR2 SYDVKM. The CDR3 is made up of 13 amino acids. Trimming cost V 6 bases and J 3 bases, with 11 bases left between them. The CDR3 sequence: CASSDRGDYGYTF. DNA for the CDR3: TGTGCCAGCAGCGACCGGGGAGACTATGGCTACACCTTC.

This chain joins TRBV7-2 and TRBJ2-7; unclear D gene. From germline, CDR1 is SGHTA and CDR2 FQGNSA. V lost 5 bases to trimming and J lost 0 bases, with 5 bases between them. CDR3 length: 12 residues. The CDR3 DNA reads TGTGCCAGCAGCACGAGCTCCTACGAGCAGTACTTC. Translated, it gives CASSTSSYEQYF.

This chain connects TRBV4-3 to TRBJ2-7, with D possibly matching TRBD2 (6 bases). Germline CDR1 and CDR2: LGHNA and YSLEER. V lost 1 base, J lost 3 bases, and 13 bases lay in between. The CDR3 runs to 15 residues. CDR3 in DNA: TGCGCCAGCAGCCAAGTTTACGGGACTCGCTACGAGCAGTACTTC. Protein: CASSQVYGTRYEQYF.

In this sample, this clone turned up once. The rearrangement joins TRBV19 to TRBJ2-7; 7 bases are shared with TRBD1. V shed 6 bases, J shed 3 bases, and the junction held 11 bases outside the gene matches. The CDR3 runs to 15 residues. Per the germline V gene, CDR1 is LNHDA and CDR2 is SQIVND (reference sequence). CDR3 coding DNA: TGTGCCAGTAGCCCAGACAGGGTCCGAATCTACGAGCAGTACTTC. It codes for CASSPDRVRIYEQYF.

The chain recombines TRBV5-6 with TRBJ1-5; 8 nucleotides align to TRBD1. Germline values: CDR1 SGHDT, CDR2 YYEEEE. V trimming: 1 base; J trimming: 3 bases; junction bases outside the gene matches: 12. This CDR3 comprises 18 residues. This chain's CDR3 is CASSLSAGGVRHNQPQHF. CDR3 nucleotides: TGTGCCAGCAGCTTGTCGGCAGGGGGCGTGAGGCACAATCAGCCCCAGCATTTT.

The rearrangement uses TRBV7-2 and TRBJ2-3; D gene unclear. CDR3 length: 12 residues. Trimming pared 3 bases from V and 3 bases from J, leaving 4 bases between. Germline CDR1 is SGHTA and CDR2 is FQGNSA. The CDR3 DNA reads as TGTGCCAGCAGCTTCGTTACAGATACGCAGTATTTT. It encodes CASSFVTDTQYF.

This clone is a singleton in its sample. The chain links TRBV5-6 to TRBJ2-1, with 9 bases identical to TRBD1. The V gene end was trimmed by 1 base and the J gene end by 5 bases; junction bases not matched to a gene: 7. Per germline, CDR1 SGHDT and CDR2 YYEEEE. This CDR3 is 16 amino acids long. The CDR3 DNA is TGTGCCAGCAGCTTGTTGATGGGACAGGGAAACAATGAGCAGTTCTTC. Protein sequence: CASSLLMGQGNNEQFF.

V usage is TRBV10-3 and J usage is TRBJ2-1; TRBD2 agrees at 14 bases. Trimming at V came to 6 bases and at J to 12 bases, leaving 10 bases not matched to a gene. The CDR3 extends over 15 amino acids. The germline gives CDR1 ENHRY, CDR2 SYGVKD. In nucleotides, the CDR3 is TGTGCCATCAGGGTCGGGACTAGCGGGAGAGTCGTGCAGTTCTTC. Its translation: CAIRVGTSGRVVQFF.

The chain couples TRBV6-5 to TRBJ2-2, with D possibly called TRBD1 or TRBD2 (5 bases each). This CDR3 region has 14 residues. Trimming pared 4 bases from V and 4 bases from J, leaving 10 bases between. Looked up from germline, CDR1 is MNHEY and CDR2 is SVGAGI. The CDR3 protein is CASSSGSPTGELFF. The CDR3, as DNA: TGTGCCAGCAGTTCAGGGAGCCCCACCGGGGAGCTGTTTTTT.

The chain recombines TRBV9 with TRBJ2-3; 7 nucleotides align to TRBD2. Germline trimming cut 1 base from V and 3 bases from J; bases unmatched to any gene: 2. The germline gives CDR1 SGDLS, CDR2 YYNGEE. The CDR3 sequence is 14 residues long. CDR3 bases: TGTGCCAGCAGCGTAAACGGGGGGACAGATACGCAGTATTTT. Translated, it gives CASSVNGGTDTQYF.

The chain combines TRBV13 with TRBJ2-5, with a possible D match to TRBD1 (6 bases). Trimming shortened V by 5 bases and J by 7 bases, and 17 bases separated the two germline ends. Germline loops: CDR1 PRHDT, CDR2 FYEKMQ (reference sequence). This CDR3 is built from 14 residues. The CDR3 DNA is TGTGCCAGCAGCCTCCTAGCAGGGGCTGGGACCCAGTACTTC. Its protein is CASSLLAGAGTQYF. Complete variable domain (other parts from reference TRBV13 and TRBJ2-5): AAGVIQSPRHLIKEKRETATLKCYPIPRHDTVYWYQQGPGQDPQFLISFYEKMQSDKGSIPDRFSAQQFSDYHSELNMSSLELGDSALYFCASSLLAGAGTQYFGPGTRLLVL.

CDR3 residues: CASRETGGLGYTF. The CDR3 bases are TGCGCCAGCAGAGAGACAGGGGGCCTTGGCTACACCTTC. The chain has TRBV10-1 and TRBJ1-2, with 10 bases matching TRBD1. V lost 6 bases and J lost 7; bases outside the gene matches: 5. The V gene's germline CDR1 is WNHNN and CDR2 SYGVQD (reference sequence). This CDR3 contains 13 residues.

Only a few counts were recorded for this clone. The chain carries TRBV28 and TRBJ1-6, with D possibly TRBD1 on 5 matching bases. With 6 bases removed from V and 7 bases from J, the gap between germline ends came to 7 bases. This CDR3 region has 12 residues. The germline gives CDR1 MDHEN, CDR2 SYDVKM. CDR3 DNA sequence: TGTGCCAGCAGCTCAGGGAATTCACCCCTCCACTTT. This sequence encodes CASSSGNSPLHF.

The chain uses TRBV10-3 and TRBJ2-1; 8 bases are a match to TRBD1. Germline V lookup: CDR1 ENHRY, CDR2 SYGVKD. V was clipped by 0 bases and J by 0 bases; unmatched bases: 4. This CDR3 is built from 17 residues. In DNA form, the CDR3 reads TGTGCCATCAGTGAGTCGACAGGGGCTTTCTCCTACAATGAGCAGTTCTTC. As protein: CAISESTGAFSYNEQFF.

The chain recombines TRBV18 with TRBJ1-6, with TRBD1 as a possible D gene (6 bases). The CDR3 spans 15 residues. Germline V lookup: CDR1 KGHSH, CDR2 LQKENI. Trimming cost V 2 bases and J 8 bases, with 13 bases left between them. CDR3: CASSPGQPSYSPLHF. The CDR3 region has the DNA TGTGCCAGCTCACCAGGACAGCCCTCTTATTCACCCCTCCACTTT.

The CDR3, as DNA: TGTGCCAGCAGTTATACAGGGACTCATGAGCAGTTCTTC. It translates to CASSYTGTHEQFF. The chain has TRBV27 and TRBJ2-1, with D possibly being TRBD1 or TRBD2 (6 bases each). The V and J ends lost 4 bases and 8 bases respectively, with 12 bases between them. From germline, CDR1 is MNHEY and CDR2 SMNVEV (reference sequence). The CDR3 has 13 amino acids.